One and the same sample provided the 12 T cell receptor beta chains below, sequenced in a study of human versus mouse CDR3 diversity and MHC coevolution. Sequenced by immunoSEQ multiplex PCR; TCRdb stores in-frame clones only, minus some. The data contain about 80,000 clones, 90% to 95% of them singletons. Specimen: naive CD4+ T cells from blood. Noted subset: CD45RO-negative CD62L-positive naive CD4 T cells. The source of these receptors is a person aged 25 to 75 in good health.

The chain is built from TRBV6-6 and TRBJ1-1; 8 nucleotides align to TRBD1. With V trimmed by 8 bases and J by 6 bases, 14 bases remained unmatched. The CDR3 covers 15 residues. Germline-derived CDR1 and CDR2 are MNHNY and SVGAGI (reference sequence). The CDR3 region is CASFPWTGLVSEAFF. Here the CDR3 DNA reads TGTGCCAGCTTCCCTTGGACAGGGTTAGTCTCTGAAGCTTTCTTT.

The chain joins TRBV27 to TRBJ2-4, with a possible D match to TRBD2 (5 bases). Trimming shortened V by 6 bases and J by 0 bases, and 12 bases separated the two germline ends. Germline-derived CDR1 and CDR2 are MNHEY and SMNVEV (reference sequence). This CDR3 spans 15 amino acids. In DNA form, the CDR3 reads TGTGCCAGCAGACCCTTGGCGGGAGCCAAAAACATTCAGTACTTC. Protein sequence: CASRPLAGAKNIQYF.

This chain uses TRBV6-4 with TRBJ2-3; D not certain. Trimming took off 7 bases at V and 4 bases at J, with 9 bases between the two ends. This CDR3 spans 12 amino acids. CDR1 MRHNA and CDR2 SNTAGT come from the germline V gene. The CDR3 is CASIHTPDTQYF. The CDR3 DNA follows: TGTGCCAGCATACACACACCAGATACGCAGTATTTT.

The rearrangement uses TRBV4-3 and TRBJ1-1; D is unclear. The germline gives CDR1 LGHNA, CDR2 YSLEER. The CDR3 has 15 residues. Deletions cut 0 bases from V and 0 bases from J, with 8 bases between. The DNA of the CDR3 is TGCGCCAGCAGCCAAGATTGGGCTTTGAACACTGAAGCTTTCTTT. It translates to CASSQDWALNTEAFF.

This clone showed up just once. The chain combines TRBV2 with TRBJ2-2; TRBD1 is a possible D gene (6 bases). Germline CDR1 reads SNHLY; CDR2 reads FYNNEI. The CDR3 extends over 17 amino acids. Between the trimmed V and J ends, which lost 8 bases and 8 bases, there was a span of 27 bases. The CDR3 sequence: CASFMSLRDTFVGELFF. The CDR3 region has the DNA TGTGCCAGCTTCATGTCCCTCCGGGACACCTTTGTAGGGGAGCTGTTTTTT.

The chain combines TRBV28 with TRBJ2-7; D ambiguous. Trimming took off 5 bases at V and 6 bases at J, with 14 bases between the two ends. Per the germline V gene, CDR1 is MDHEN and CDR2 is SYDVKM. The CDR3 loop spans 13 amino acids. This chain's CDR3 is CASSPSGRVEQYF. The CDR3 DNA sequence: TGTGCCAGCAGTCCATCAGGCCGTGTCGAGCAGTACTTC.

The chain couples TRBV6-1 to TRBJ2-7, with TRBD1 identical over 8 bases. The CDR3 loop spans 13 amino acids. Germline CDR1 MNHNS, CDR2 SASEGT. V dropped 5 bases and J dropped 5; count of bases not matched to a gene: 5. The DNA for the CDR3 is TGTGCCAGCAGTTCGCTGGACAGGGACGAGCAGTACTTC. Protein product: CASSSLDRDEQYF.

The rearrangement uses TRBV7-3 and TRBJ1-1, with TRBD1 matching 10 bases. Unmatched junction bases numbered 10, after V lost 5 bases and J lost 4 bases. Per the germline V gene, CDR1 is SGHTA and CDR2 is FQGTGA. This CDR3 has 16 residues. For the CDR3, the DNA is TGTGCCAGCAGCACCCAGGGACAGGGGCCCCCCACTGAAGCTTTCTTT. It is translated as CASSTQGQGPPTEAFF.

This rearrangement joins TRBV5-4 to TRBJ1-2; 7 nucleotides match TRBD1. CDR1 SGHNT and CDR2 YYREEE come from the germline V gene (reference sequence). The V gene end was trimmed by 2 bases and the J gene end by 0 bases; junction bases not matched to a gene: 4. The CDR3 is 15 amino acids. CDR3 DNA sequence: TGTGCCAGCAGCTTACAGGGGCTAGCTAACTATGGCTACACCTTC. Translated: CASSLQGLANYGYTF.

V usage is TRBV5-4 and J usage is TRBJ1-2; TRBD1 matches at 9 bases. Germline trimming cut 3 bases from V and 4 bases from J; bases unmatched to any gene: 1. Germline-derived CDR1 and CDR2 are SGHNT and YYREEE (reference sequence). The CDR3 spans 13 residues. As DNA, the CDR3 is TGTGCCAGCAGCTGGGGACAGGGCTATGGCTACACCTTC. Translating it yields CASSWGQGYGYTF. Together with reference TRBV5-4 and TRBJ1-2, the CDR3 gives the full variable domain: ETGVTQSPTHLIKTRGQQVTLRCSSQSGHNTVSWYQQALGQGPQFIFQYYREEENGRGNFPPRFSGLQFPNYSSELNVNALELDDSALYLCASSWGQGYGYTFGSGTRLTVV.

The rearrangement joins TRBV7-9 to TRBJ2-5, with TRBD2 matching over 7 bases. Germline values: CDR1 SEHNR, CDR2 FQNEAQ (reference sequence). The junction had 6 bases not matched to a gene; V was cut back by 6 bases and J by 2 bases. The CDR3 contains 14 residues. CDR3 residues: CASRFTGGQETQYF. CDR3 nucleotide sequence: TGTGCCAGCAGATTCACGGGAGGACAAGAGACCCAGTACTTC. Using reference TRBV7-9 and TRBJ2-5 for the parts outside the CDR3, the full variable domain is DTGVSQNPRHKITKRGQNVTFRCDPISEHNRLYWYRQTLGQGPEFLTYFQNEAQLEKSRLLSDRFSAERPKGSFSTLEIQRTEQGDSAMYLCASRFTGGQETQYFGPGTRLLVL.

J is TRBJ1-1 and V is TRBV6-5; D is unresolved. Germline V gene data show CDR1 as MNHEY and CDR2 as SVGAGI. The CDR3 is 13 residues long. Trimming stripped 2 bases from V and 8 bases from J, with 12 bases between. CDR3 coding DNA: TGTGCCAGCAGTTACACAACGGGGATAGAAGCTTTCTTT. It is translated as CASSYTTGIEAFF.